Listed below are T cell receptor beta chains from one sample, sequenced in a study of read filtering for tumor transcriptome and immune sequencing. TCRdb independently ran MiXCR on the reads; one entry per CDR3 protein. Altogether tens of thousands of distinct CDR3 sequences are present, approximately 15% being singletons, with the ten largest covering about 44%. Sequencing input: a population of CD138-negative cells sorted from bone marrow. These receptor sequences come from a donor at least 40 years old with multiple myeloma. Each CDR3 is given with its conserved first and last residue. The order of the fields is D gene, V gene, clone size, J gene, CDR3 protein, CDR3 DNA. The D gene is left open where the match is weak. The listing skips clone size in some rows; elsewhere it reads once, few, many or a size class.

NA	TRBV20-1	NA	TRBJ2-7	CSAVPGEDEQYF	TGCAGTGCTGTTCCGGGGGAGGACGAGCAGTACTTC
NA	TRBV4-3	many	TRBJ2-6	CASSPQVLFSGANVLTF	TGCGCCAGCAGCCCACAGGTCTTATTCTCTGGGGCCAACGTCCTGACTTTC
NA	TRBV7-8	many	TRBJ2-2	CASSLTRNTGELFF	TGTGCCAGCAGCCTGACAAGGAACACCGGGGAGCTGTTTTTT
NA	TRBV24-1	many	TRBJ1-2	CATSDLKGGGGHHYGYTF	TGTGCCACCAGTGATTTGAAAGGCGGAGGGGGACACCACTATGGCTACACCTTC
TRBD2	TRBV5-5	many	TRBJ2-7	CASSGGTSGSYEQYF	TGTGCCAGCAGCGGCGGGACTAGCGGTTCCTACGAGCAGTACTTC
NA	TRBV7-9	many	TRBJ2-7	CASSPEVPLGEQYF	TGTGCCAGCAGCCCAGAGGTCCCGCTTGGGGAGCAGTACTTC
NA	TRBV7-2	many	TRBJ1-1	CASSLDVRNTEAFF	TGTGCCAGCAGCTTAGATGTCAGAAACACTGAAGCTTTCTTT
NA	TRBV3-1	many	TRBJ2-1	CASSQSHRRSRSYNEQFF	TGTGCCAGCAGCCAATCCCATCGCCGCTCCCGCTCCTACAATGAGCAGTTCTTC
TRBD2	TRBV9	many	TRBJ2-1	CASSAETSGRAGGNEQFF	TGTGCCAGCAGCGCAGAGACTAGCGGGAGGGCAGGAGGCAATGAGCAGTTCTTC
NA	TRBV7-3	NA	TRBJ2-3	CASSLYGAGTDTQYF	TGTGCCAGCAGCTTATACGGGGCAGGCACAGATACGCAGTATTTT
NA	TRBV2	many	TRBJ1-1	CASSESAKGPPFGSSTEAFF	TGTGCCAGCAGTGAATCGGCGAAGGGGCCCCCTTTTGGTTCGAGCACTGAAGCTTTCTTT
NA	TRBV12-3/TRBV12-4	many	TRBJ2-1	CASSKGRYNEQFF	TGTGCCAGCAGTAAGGGACGATACAATGAGCAGTTCTTC
NA	TRBV28	few	TRBJ1-1	CASNPTQGWDSEAFF	TGTGCCAGCAATCCAACACAGGGTTGGGACTCTGAAGCTTTCTTT
TRBD1	TRBV24-1	many	TRBJ1-5	CATSEDRGSNQPQHF	TGTGCCACCAGCGAGGACAGGGGTAGCAATCAGCCCCAGCATTTT
NA	TRBV29-1	NA	TRBJ1-3	CSVELRVNTIYF	TGCAGCGTTGAATTGAGGGTCAACACCATATATTTT
TRBD1	TRBV27	few	TRBJ1-5	CASSLGQDPTYSNQPQHF	TGTGCCAGCAGCTTGGGACAGGACCCAACTTATAGCAATCAGCCCCAGCATTTT
TRBD1	TRBV19	NA	TRBJ2-4	CASSIGTALAKNIQYF	TGTGCCAGTAGTATCGGGACAGCACTAGCCAAAAACATTCAGTACTTC
NA	TRBV14	many	TRBJ2-1	CASSQVRTNNEQFF	TGTGCCAGCAGCCAAGTGAGAACGAACAATGAGCAGTTCTTC
TRBD1	TRBV12-3/TRBV12-4	NA	TRBJ1-1	CASRGTGELNTEAFF	TGTGCCAGCAGGGGGACAGGTGAACTGAACACTGAAGCTTTCTTT
TRBD2	TRBV5-1	many	TRBJ2-7	CASSPDPRASGRTGYF	TGCGCCAGCAGCCCCGACCCAAGAGCTAGCGGGAGAACGGGATACTTC
NA	TRBV6-6	many	TRBJ2-7	CASSYSRYEQYF	TGTGCCAGCAGTTACTCGAGATACGAGCAGTACTTC
NA	TRBV7-8	NA	TRBJ1-4	CASSLSKGRFNEKLFF	TGTGCCAGCAGCCTTTCTAAGGGACGGTTTAATGAAAAACTGTTTTTT
NA	TRBV27	many	TRBJ1-1	CASNAGTEAFF	TGTGCCAGCAATGCCGGCACTGAAGCTTTCTTT
TRBD1	TRBV7-8	many	TRBJ2-5	CASSFKTGTGELETQYF	TGTGCCAGCAGCTTTAAGACCGGGACAGGGGAACTGGAGACCCAGTACTTC
NA	TRBV27	NA	TRBJ1-5	CASSTQGYQPQHF	TGTGCCAGCAGTACACAAGGGTATCAGCCCCAGCATTTT
NA	TRBV29-1	many	TRBJ2-1	CSVRDNEQFF	TGCAGCGTTCGGGACAATGAGCAGTTCTTC
TRBD2	TRBV5-6	NA	TRBJ2-5	CASSLDTGLAGETQYF	TGTGCCAGCAGCTTGGATACGGGACTAGCCGGAGAGACCCAGTACTTC
NA	TRBV10-3	many	TRBJ2-1	CAISSPRGENEQFF	TGTGCCATCAGTTCCCCGAGAGGGGAGAATGAGCAGTTCTTC
NA	TRBV29-1	many	TRBJ2-2	CSVGRAGRNTGELFF	TGCAGCGTTGGCCGGGCAGGGAGAAACACCGGGGAGCTGTTTTTT
TRBD1	TRBV20-1	NA	TRBJ2-7	CSARDSMGTGLYEQYF	TGCAGTGCTAGAGATAGTATGGGGACAGGATTGTACGAGCAGTACTTC
TRBD1	TRBV5-6	many	TRBJ1-4	CASSRTTGGTNEKLFF	TGTGCCAGCAGCCGCACGACAGGGGGAACTAATGAAAAACTGTTTTTT
TRBD2	TRBV7-8	NA	TRBJ2-3	CASSLLTSGKKDTKYF	TGTGCCAGCAGCCTATTGACTAGCGGGAAAAAAGATACGAAGTATTTT
NA	TRBV9	many	TRBJ2-5	CASIYRLGILQETQYF	TGTGCCAGCATTTATAGGCTAGGGATCCTGCAAGAGACCCAGTACTTC